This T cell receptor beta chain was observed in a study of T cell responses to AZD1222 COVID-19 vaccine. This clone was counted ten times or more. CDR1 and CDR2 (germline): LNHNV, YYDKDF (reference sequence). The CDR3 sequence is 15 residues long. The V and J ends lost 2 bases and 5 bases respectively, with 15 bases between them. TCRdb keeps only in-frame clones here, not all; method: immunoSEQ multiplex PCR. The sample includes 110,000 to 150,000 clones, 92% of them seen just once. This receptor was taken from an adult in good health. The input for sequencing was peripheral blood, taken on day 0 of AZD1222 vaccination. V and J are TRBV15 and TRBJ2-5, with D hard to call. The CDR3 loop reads CATSRFRTSSETQYF. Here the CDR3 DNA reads TGTGCCACCAGCAGATTTAGGACCTCCTCGGAGACCCAGTACTTC.